What follows is one T cell receptor (beta chain) and its context. Sequencing was performed with immunoSEQ multiplex PCR; in TCRdb, only in-frame clones are kept and a portion is missing. Counted here are roughly 90,000 clones, 72% occurring once; the ten biggest clones make up 11% to 15%. This entry comes from a study of radiotherapy plus CTLA-4 blockade in lung cancer. This specimen consisted of peripheral blood, obtained from a patient treated with radiotherapy plus ipilimumab. This clonotype was obtained from a human donor with non-small cell lung cancer that progressed on radiotherapy plus ipilimumab.

CDR3 nucleotide sequence: TGCAGCGTTGATGGGTTGCCGGGACAGGGGGCGTACGAGCAGTACTTC. Its translation is CSVDGLPGQGAYEQYF. V gene TRBV29-1 combines with J gene TRBJ2-5, with 12 bases identical to TRBD1. The end of the DNA fits TRBJ2-7 better, so the J call may be wrong. This CDR3 spans 16 amino acids. CDR1 SQVTM and CDR2 ANQGSEA come from the germline V gene.